The 14 T cell receptor beta chains listed next were all sequenced from one sample in a study of T-cell memory formation after mild COVID-19. Via MiXCR, TCRdb re-called the 5' RACE reads, giving one row per CDR3 protein. The data hold about 430,000 distinct CDR3 sequences, with about 20% observed a single time. Input material: PBMCs or a T cell subset sorted from them (not recorded which). The receptors were sampled from a man younger than 30 who had mild COVID-19 (a few samples of this study predate the infection). Cell type and time point are not known.

This clonotype has a handful of counts. The genes are TRBV11-2 and TRBJ2-1; possibly TRBD1 for D (6 bases). Trimming left V 1 base short and J 4 bases short, with 14 bases between. Germline V lookup: CDR1 SGHAT, CDR2 FQNNGV. The CDR3 covers 16 residues. The CDR3 bases are TGTGCCAGCAGCTTAGGGACGGGACACCCTTACAATGAGCAGTTCTTC. It encodes CASSLGTGHPYNEQFF.

CDR3 nucleotide sequence: TGTGCCAGCAGCTTGGCTACGGGGGACAATCAGCCCCAGCATTTT. Encoded protein: CASSLATGDNQPQHF. The rearrangement uses TRBV7-2 and TRBJ1-5, with a possible D match to TRBD1 (5 bases). Germline V gene sequence: CDR1 SGHTA, CDR2 FQGNSA. V dropped 3 bases and J dropped 3 bases, with 12 bases sitting between them. CDR3 length: 15 residues.

The chain couples TRBV6-2 or TRBV6-3 to TRBJ2-3; D unresolved. Germline V gene lookup returns CDR1 MNHEY and CDR2 SVGEGT. This CDR3 contains 11 residues. Trimming took 10 bases from V and 4 from J, leaving 9 bases between them. The CDR3: CATTRADTQYF. CDR3 in DNA: TGTGCCACCACAAGGGCAGATACGCAGTATTTT.

This clonotype was picked up many times. This sequence joins TRBV20-1 and TRBJ2-7, with D maybe TRBD2 (6 bases). V was cut by 3 bases and J by 3 bases, with 18 bases left in between. Germline CDR1 reads DFQATT; CDR2 reads SNEGSKA (reference sequence). The CDR3 contains 15 residues. The CDR3 DNA follows: TGCAGTGCTAGGGACGTGGAGGGACCGTACTACGAGCAGTACGTC. Encoded protein: CSARDVEGPYYEQYV.

This clonotype was seen a few times. The rearrangement links TRBV6-6 to TRBJ2-5, with a tentative D call TRBD2 (6 bases). In germline, CDR1 is MNHNY, CDR2 SVGAGI (reference sequence). There are 15 residues in the CDR3. V was cut by 8 bases and J by 1 base, with 17 bases left in between. Here the CDR3 reads CASDTGLPTQETQYF. The CDR3 DNA is TGTGCCAGCGATACGGGACTCCCCACCCAAGAGACCCAGTACTTC.

For this clonotype: The junction and the germline gene differ at one end; a read error may be behind it. This chain connects TRBV3-1 to TRBJ2-5, with TRBD2 matching 7 bases. Germline loops: CDR1 LGHDT, CDR2 YNNKEL (reference sequence). The CDR3 runs to 14 residues. The CDR3 loop reads CASSQGGTEENQYF. As DNA, the CDR3 is TGTGCCAGCAGCCAGGGGGGGACCGAAGAGAACCAGTACTTC.

This clonotype came up a few times. This sequence joins TRBV20-1 and TRBJ1-5; D perhaps matches TRBD1 (6 bases). The CDR3 runs to 17 residues. Germline CDR1 reads DFQATT; CDR2 reads SNEGSKA (reference sequence). V lost 2 bases and J lost 0, with 17 bases in between. CDR3 sequence reads: CSARHPGQFFSNQPQHF. As DNA, the CDR3 is TGCAGTGCTAGACACCCTGGACAGTTCTTTAGCAATCAGCCCCAGCATTTT.

This clonotype was seen a few times. The chain employs TRBV3-1 and TRBJ2-1; 9 positions match TRBD1. Germline assignment: CDR1 LGHDT and CDR2 YNNKEL (reference sequence). The CDR3 has 15 amino acids. V shed 5 bases, J shed 7 bases, and the junction held 9 bases outside the gene matches. The CDR3: CASSDSGTGRNEQFF. For the CDR3, the DNA is TGTGCCAGCAGCGACTCCGGGACAGGGCGAAATGAGCAGTTCTTC.

The chain links TRBV7-2 to TRBJ2-3, with D unclear. Germline V CDR1 and CDR2: SGHTA, FQGNSA. CDR3 length equals 12 residues. V was pared by 6 bases and J by 6 bases, with 10 bases between. The CDR3 is CASSRQGDTQYF. DNA of the CDR3: TGTGCCAGCAGTCGTCAAGGGGATACGCAGTATTTT.

This chain links TRBV20-1 with TRBJ1-5; 7 positions agree with TRBD1. There are 13 residues in the CDR3. Trimming at V came to 7 bases and at J to 0 bases, leaving 3 bases not matched to a gene. In germline, CDR1 is DFQATT, CDR2 SNEGSKA (reference sequence). CDR3 region: CSGTGDSNQPQHF. The CDR3 DNA is TGCAGTGGGACAGGAGATAGCAATCAGCCCCAGCATTTT.

This clonotype was seen only a few times. This chain connects TRBV27 to TRBJ2-3, with 11 positions matching TRBD2. This CDR3 spans 17 amino acids. CDR1 and CDR2 from the germline V gene are MNHEY and SMNVEV (reference sequence). J gave up 4 bases and V 4 bases, and 10 bases lay outside the gene matches. The CDR3 loop reads CASSSFSGGAVPDTQYF. The CDR3 DNA sequence: TGTGCCAGCAGTTCCTTTAGCGGGGGGGCCGTCCCAGATACGCAGTATTTT.

V is TRBV6-2 or TRBV6-3 and J is TRBJ1-5; TRBD1 is a possible D gene (6 bases). This CDR3 spans 14 amino acids. The V and J ends lost 4 bases and 4 bases respectively, with 11 bases between them. The V gene's germline CDR1 is MNHEY and CDR2 SVGEGT. In DNA, the CDR3 is TGTGCCAGCAGTTGGAGAGGGACAAATCAGCCCCAGCATTTT. Translating it yields CASSWRGTNQPQHF.

This clonotype appeared a few times. The chain joins TRBV15 to TRBJ1-5; D not certain. CDR1 and CDR2 (germline): LNHNV, YYDKDF (reference sequence). This CDR3 is built from 15 residues. Trimming left V 0 bases short and J 3 bases short, with 9 bases between. CDR3 sequence (DNA): TGTGCCACCAGCAGAGAACCGGCCTACAATCAGCCCCAGCATTTT. Protein: CATSREPAYNQPQHF.

This clonotype turned up a few times. The chain uses TRBV5-1 and TRBJ2-1; D is unclear. The length of the CDR3 is 15 residues. Trimming took off 5 bases at V and 0 bases at J, with 12 bases between the two ends. The germline CDR1 and CDR2 sequences are SGHRS and YFSETQ. CDR3 amino acids: CASRLFQNSYNEQFF. CDR3 DNA: TGCGCCAGCAGGTTGTTTCAAAACTCCTACAATGAGCAGTTCTTC.